This T cell receptor (beta chain) appears in the sequencing data of a study of breast tumors, draining lymph nodes, adjacent tissues. TCRdb re-called the multiplex PCR reads with MiXCR, one entry per CDR3 protein. This table has some 110,000 distinct CDR3 sequences, about 30% appearing once. The V gene lost 7 bases and the J gene lost 9 bases, with 19 bases spanning the gap. This CDR3 region has 14 residues. In germline, CDR1 is SGHTA, CDR2 FQGNSA. Study conclusions and caveats: Luminal-like breast cancer showed significantly higher tumor–nontumor repertoire similarity than basal-like. Tumor repertoires ranked between lymph nodes and nontumor tissue in diversity, with V and J gene preferences.

Samples came from axillary lymph nodes draining the breast cancer. This clonotype occurred many times. Its antigen is not known. Sequenced input: axillary lymph node tissue. This TCR was sampled from a female donor with breast cancer. Some clones in this sample may be carry-over from other donors' samples. The V call is TRBV7-2, the J call TRBJ2-4; tentatively, D is TRBD1 or TRBD2 (5 bases each). CDR3 sequence: CASTPSRGESIQYF. As DNA, the CDR3 is TGTGCCAGCACCCCCTCAAGAGGGGAGAGCATTCAGTACTTC.